This T cell receptor (beta chain) was observed in a study of T cells in Graves' hyperthyroidism and ophthalmopathy. This clonotype appeared a few times. Its specificity is not known. The study's findings and limits: A 13 V-J signature model discriminated ophthalmopathy versus stable hyperthyroidism. Within blood appeared most thyroid clonotypes that had expanded above 0.001.

Deletions cut 1 base from V and 6 bases from J, with 10 bases between. The CDR3 has 14 amino acids. Germline lookup yields CDR1 MGHRA and CDR2 YSYEKL. RNA transcripts yielded amplified TCR beta CDR3 regions. A set of HTBI primers served as the primers for a first-round RT-PCR of the TCR CDR3. A single record per CDR3 protein comes from TCRdb applying MiXCR to the multiplex PCR reads. In the table there are about 590,000 distinct CDR3 sequences, 15% to 17% of which are singletons. Sequencing used blood. This chain uses TRBV4-1 with TRBJ1-5; D uncertain. The origin of this receptor is a woman aged 25 to 45 with Graves' hyperthyroidism. The CDR3 reads CASSQAPSSQPQHF. The CDR3 nucleotides are TGCGCCAGCAGCCAAGCTCCGAGTAGTCAGCCCCAGCATTTT.